Presented here are 28 T cell receptor beta chains from one specimen sequenced in a study of regulatory T cells in long-lasting Graves disease. Noted time point: newly diagnosed GD, antithyroid drugs for less than 3 months. TCR sequences were obtained from RNA taken from PBMCs. For TCR beta, libraries came from iRepertoire HTBI primers and Arm-PCR of CDR3 regions. In TCRdb, the multiplex PCR reads were re-called with MiXCR into one record per CDR3 protein. The table includes 400,000 to 500,000 distinct CDR3 sequences, about 15% detected once. These data also formed part of another study, on T cells in Graves' hyperthyroidism and ophthalmopathy.

The specimen comprised peripheral blood mononuclear cells (PBMCs), sampled at new diagnosis, from a patient treated with antithyroid drugs. Source of these receptors: a woman between 25 and 40 years old with Graves disease.

This clonotype was counted ten times or more. The chain links TRBV29-1 to TRBJ2-6, with D possibly matching TRBD1 (5 bases). Between the trimmed V and J ends, which lost 6 bases and 0 bases, there was a span of 21 bases. This CDR3 spans 18 amino acids. CDR1 and CDR2 (germline): SQVTM, ANQGSEA. This CDR3 reads CSVQAADASSSGANVLTF. The CDR3 coding sequence is TGCAGCGTACAGGCGGCGGATGCATCCAGCTCTGGGGCCAACGTCCTGACTTTC.

This clonotype was observed at least ten times. This chain connects TRBV20-1 to TRBJ2-7, with 11 bases identical to TRBD2. V was clipped by 4 bases and J by 0 bases; unmatched bases: 2. CDR3 length: 14 amino acids. The germline V gene has CDR1 DFQATT and CDR2 SNEGSKA (reference sequence). The chain's CDR3 is CSAKTSGSSYEQYF. CDR3 coding DNA: TGCAGTGCTAAAACTAGCGGGAGCTCCTACGAGCAGTACTTC.

This clonotype was observed at least ten times. The chain couples TRBV3-1 to TRBJ2-1; 11 nucleotides line up with TRBD2. CDR1 LGHDT and CDR2 YNNKEL come from the germline V gene (reference sequence). CDR3 length: 18 residues. J lost 5 bases, V lost 4 bases, and 13 bases had no gene match. The CDR3 reads CASSLNKLAGVSNNEQFF. The CDR3 DNA follows: TGTGCCAGCAGCCTTAATAAACTAGCGGGAGTTTCAAACAATGAGCAGTTCTTC.

The sample holds many counts of this clonotype. This chain joins TRBV20-1 and TRBJ2-1; D might be TRBD2 (6 bases). The germline V gene has CDR1 DFQATT and CDR2 SNEGSKA (reference sequence). V lost 3 bases, J lost 8 bases, and 14 bases lay in between. The CDR3 is 13 amino acids. CDR3 amino acids: CSARLPPGDEQFF. CDR3 nucleotides: TGCAGTGCTAGGTTACCCCCGGGGGATGAGCAGTTCTTC.

The table lists this clonotype with a few counts. This chain uses TRBV5-5 with TRBJ1-2; D is uncertain. CDR1 and CDR2 (germline): SGHKS, YYEKEE (reference sequence). CDR3 length: 14 amino acids. The V end was cut by 3 bases, the J end by 0 bases, with 9 bases between. CDR3 nucleotides: TGTGCCAGCAGCTCGGGCCCCGCTAACTATGGCTACACCTTC. It encodes CASSSGPANYGYTF. Supplemented by reference TRBV5-5 and TRBJ1-2, the full variable domain reads DAGVTQSPTHLIKTRGQQVTLRCSPISGHKSVSWYQQVLGQGPQFIFQYYEKEERGRGNFPDRFSARQFPNYSSELNVNALLLGDSALYLCASSSGPANYGYTFGSGTRLTVV.

This clonotype was picked up many times. The V gene is TRBV18, the J gene TRBJ1-1; D not resolved. This CDR3 contains 14 residues. V dropped 2 bases and J dropped 0 bases, with 7 bases sitting between them. Germline-derived CDR1 and CDR2 are KGHSH and LQKENI. The CDR3 DNA is TGTGCCAGCTCACCAGGGGTCCTGAACACTGAAGCTTTCTTT. The encoded protein is CASSPGVLNTEAFF.

This clonotype was seen ten or more times. V is TRBV12-3 or TRBV12-4 and J is TRBJ1-1, with D possibly TRBD1 on 6 matching bases. The CDR3 runs to 15 residues. V gave up 5 bases and J gave up 1 base, with 14 bases separating them. The CDR3 coding sequence is TGTGCCAGCAGTCCCGGGGGCAGGAAGAACACTGAAGCTTTCTTT. Translated: CASSPGGRKNTEAFF.

In this sample, this clonotype turned up many times. CDR3 in amino acids: CAWSRENEQFF. The CDR3 DNA reads TGTGCCTGGAGTCGAGAGAATGAGCAGTTCTTC. The rearrangement joins TRBV30 to TRBJ2-1; D remains unclear. V lost 2 bases and J 7 bases, leaving 6 bases between the germline ends. The CDR3 runs 11 residues. The V gene's germline CDR1 is GTSNPN and CDR2 SVGIG (reference sequence). The full variable domain, with the rest looked up from reference TRBV30 and TRBJ2-1, is SQTIHQWPATLVQPVGSPLSLECTVEGTSNPNLYWYRQAAGRGLQLLFYSVGIGQISSEVPQNLSASRPQDRQFILSSKKLLLSDSGFYLCAWSRENEQFFGPGTRLTVL.

About this clonotype itself: This sequence may be a read error, since a much larger clone differs from it by one base. Likely a read error: the CDR3 ends without its conserved phenylalanine or tryptophan. This chain joins TRBV12-3 or TRBV12-4 and TRBJ2-1; 10 bases line up with TRBD2. The CDR3 spans 14 residues. The junction had 3 bases not matched to a gene; V was cut back by 5 bases and J by 5 bases. The CDR3 spells CASSDGLADNEQFS. CDR3 coding DNA: TGTGCCAGCAGTGACGGACTAGCGGACAATGAGCAGTTCTCC.

The chain couples TRBV19 to TRBJ2-2; 8 nucleotides line up with TRBD2. The CDR3 totals 14 residues. The germline V gene has CDR1 LNHDA and CDR2 SQIVND (reference sequence). Losses at the gene ends were 4 bases for V and 6 bases for J; bases not matched to a gene: 4. CDR3 coding DNA: TGTGCCAGTAGTAGTAGCGGGATTGCCGGGGAGCTGTTTTTT. Amino acid sequence: CASSSSGIAGELFF.

As to this clonotype: The limits of the CDR3 on the DNA are not certain, so only TCRdb's listed CDR3 is given. The chain combines TRBV9 with TRBJ2-1; the tabulated D call, TRBD1, remains unverified against the DNA. The CDR3 is 16 residues long, ends included. Germline CDR1 SGDLS, CDR2 YYNGEE. This CDR3 is CASSVGPGQLDNEQFF.

The chain links TRBV9 to TRBJ1-1; TRBD1 might be the D (5 bases). Germline values: CDR1 SGDLS, CDR2 YYNGEE. Trimming removed 2 bases from V and 4 bases from J, with 15 bases in between. This CDR3 is 15 amino acids long. Here the CDR3 DNA reads TGTGCCAGCAGCGTGGAGGGTGGGGGTGTCACTGAAGCTTTCTTT. It encodes CASSVEGGGVTEAFF.

This clonotype was counted at least ten times. The chain recombines TRBV6-1 with TRBJ2-5; D may be TRBD2 (6 bases). The V end lost 6 bases, the J end lost 1 base, and 12 bases lay between the germline ends. Germline V gene lookup returns CDR1 MNHNS and CDR2 SASEGT. The CDR3 runs 14 residues. DNA for the CDR3: TGTGCCAGCAGACGGGGGACTTCCCAAGAGACCCAGTACTTC. It translates to CASRRGTSQETQYF.

This clonotype came up many times. The chain employs TRBV28 and TRBJ2-7; tentative D call: TRBD2 (6 bases). V lost 3 bases to trimming and J lost 1 base, with 10 bases between them. The germline CDR1 and CDR2 sequences are MDHEN and SYDVKM. This CDR3 has 14 residues. The CDR3 DNA sequence: TGTGCCAGCAGTTTGGGAGGTTATTCCTACGAGCAGTACTTC. Translation gives CASSLGGYSYEQYF.

The chain uses TRBV5-4 and TRBJ1-2; TRBD1 might be the D (5 bases). This CDR3 has 14 amino acids. The V end lost 0 bases, the J end lost 8 bases, and 14 bases lay between the germline ends. Germline V gene lookup returns CDR1 SGHNT and CDR2 YYREEE (reference sequence). This chain's CDR3 is CASSLVTGPGGYTF. In nucleotides, the CDR3 is TGTGCCAGCAGCTTGGTTACAGGCCCTGGGGGCTACACCTTC.

The CDR3 nucleotides are TGTGCCAGCTCACCACCAGGGGCAAGCAATCAGCCCCAGCATTTT. Residues: CASSPPGASNQPQHF. The V and J genes are TRBV18 and TRBJ1-5; D might be TRBD1 (5 bases). CDR1 is KGHSH and CDR2 is LQKENI in the germline V gene. The CDR3 is 15 amino acids. V was trimmed by 0 bases and J by 1 base, leaving 7 bases between them.

This clonotype was found a few times. The chain employs TRBV7-8 and TRBJ1-1; 9 bases agree with TRBD1. Trimming removed 9 bases from V and 4 bases from J; junction bases left unmatched: 6. Looked up from germline, CDR1 is SGHVS and CDR2 is FQNEAQ. This CDR3 has 13 amino acids. CDR3: CASSRDRVTEAFF. CDR3 sequence (DNA): TGTGCCAGTTCTCGGGACAGGGTCACTGAAGCTTTCTTT.

As for this clonotype: With a much larger clone just one base away, this may be a read error. The V call is TRBV4-1, the J call TRBJ2-1, with TRBD2 matching over 7 bases. From germline, CDR1 is MGHRA and CDR2 YSYEKL. The J segment lost 5 bases and the V segment lost 4 bases, leaving 8 bases of the junction unmatched. The CDR3 is 15 residues long. Written as DNA, the CDR3 is TGCGCCAGCAGCCCCAGCGGGATCTTCGACAATGAGCAGTTCTTC. This sequence encodes CASSPSGIFDNEQFF.

In this sample, this clonotype turned up a few times. The chain joins TRBV10-3 to TRBJ2-1, with 14 bases aligning to TRBD2. Germline V CDR1 and CDR2: ENHRY, SYGVKD. J was trimmed by 5 bases and V by 6 bases; bases with no gene match: 6. The CDR3 loop spans 16 amino acids. CDR3 nucleotides: TGTGCCATCAGGGGCGGACTAGCGGGAGGCCACAATGAGCAGTTCTTC. Encoded protein: CAIRGGLAGGHNEQFF.

This chain's CDR3 is CASSLRRGQGNQPQHF. CDR3 nucleotides: TGTGCCAGCAGTTTAAGAAGGGGACAGGGTAATCAGCCCCAGCATTTT. This chain uses TRBV27 with TRBJ1-5, with 9 bases fitting TRBD1. Germline CDR1 reads MNHEY; CDR2 reads SMNVEV (reference sequence). Trimming took 2 bases from V and 4 from J; bases not matched to a gene: 6. This CDR3 contains 16 residues.

The chain combines TRBV9 with TRBJ2-3; possible D gene TRBD2, 5 bases. CDR3 length equals 16 residues. Trimming cost V 5 bases and J 0 bases, with 16 bases left between them. From germline, CDR1 is SGDLS and CDR2 YYNGEE. The CDR3 reads CASSLSGGPSTDTQYF. CDR3 coding DNA: TGTGCCAGCAGTCTAAGTGGAGGCCCTAGCACAGATACGCAGTATTTT. Variable domain in full (rest from reference TRBV9 and TRBJ2-3): DSGVTQTPKHLITATGQRVTLRCSPRSGDLSVYWYQQSLDQGLQFLIQYYNGEERAKGNILERFSAQQFPDLHSELNLSSLELGDSALYFCASSLSGGPSTDTQYFGPGTRLTVL.

This clonotype was found many times. The gene calls are TRBV30 and TRBJ2-7; D is perhaps TRBD2 (5 bases). This CDR3 contains 12 residues. The germline gives CDR1 GTSNPN, CDR2 SVGIG (reference sequence). The V end was cut by 5 bases, the J end by 6 bases, with 14 bases between. For the CDR3, the DNA is TGTGCCTGGGGGTGGGGAGCTCTCGAGCAGTACTTC. Protein sequence: CAWGWGALEQYF.

The chain employs TRBV30 and TRBJ2-3; no firm D call. CDR3 size: 13 residues. V was clipped by 6 bases and J by 4 bases, with 14 bases between them. The germline gives CDR1 GTSNPN, CDR2 SVGIG (reference sequence). DNA of the CDR3: TGTGCCTGCCCCCTATTCGGCGCAGATACGCAGTATTTT. Protein sequence: CACPLFGADTQYF.

Turning to this clonotype: A far larger clone is just one base off, so this is likely a read error. The genes are TRBV7-2 and TRBJ2-5; 7 bases match TRBD1. Germline CDR1 and CDR2: SGHTA and FQGNSA. This CDR3 has 12 amino acids. CDR3 sequence: CAWLPGTETEYF. In DNA form, the CDR3 reads TGTGCCTGGCTTCCAGGGACAGAGACCGAGTACTTC. Full variable domain (rest looked up from reference TRBV7-2 and TRBJ2-5): GAGVSQSPSNKVTEKGKDVELRCDPISGHTALYWYRQSLGQGLEFLIYFQGNSAPDKSGLPSDRFSAERTGGSVSTLTIQRTQQEDSAVYLCAWLPGTETEYFGPGTRLLVL.

Only a few counts were recorded for this clonotype. The rearrangement uses TRBV18 and TRBJ1-1, with TRBD1 as a possible D gene (6 bases). The CDR3 totals 16 residues. The V gene's germline CDR1 is KGHSH and CDR2 LQKENI. The V gene lost 2 bases and the J gene lost 7 bases, with 20 bases spanning the gap. CDR3 DNA: TGTGCCAGCTCACCAGGGGGACCAGATGGGACAATTGAAGCTTTCTTT. This encodes CASSPGGPDGTIEAFF. The full variable domain, rest sourced from reference TRBV18 and TRBJ1-1, is NAGVMQNPRHLVRRRGQEARLRCSPMKGHSHVYWYRQLPEEGLKFMVYLQKENIIDESGMPKERFSAEFPKEGPSILRIQQVVRGDSAAYFCASSPGGPDGTIEAFFGQGTRLTVV.

The CDR3 nucleotides are TGTGCCACCAGCAGTGGGGTAGGGACATCCTTAGCCGGGGAGCTGTTTTTT. It specifies CATSSGVGTSLAGELFF. This chain links TRBV15 with TRBJ2-2, with a possible D match to TRBD1 (6 bases). The CDR3 covers 17 residues. Trimming pared 3 bases from V and 6 bases from J, leaving 20 bases between. Germline lookup yields CDR1 LNHNV and CDR2 YYDKDF (reference sequence). The variable domain in full, completed from reference TRBV15 and TRBJ2-2, reads DAMVIQNPRYQVTQFGKPVTLSCSQTLNHNVMYWYQQKSSQAPKLLFHYYDKDFNNEADTPDNFQSRRPNTSFCFLDIRSPGLGDTAMYLCATSSGVGTSLAGELFFGEGSRLTVL.

This clonotype was recorded at least ten times. The J gene is TRBJ2-1, the V gene TRBV2; 9 bases match TRBD1. Unmatched junction bases numbered 11, after V lost 3 bases and J lost 14 bases. This CDR3 is built from 14 residues. The V gene's germline CDR1 is SNHLY and CDR2 FYNNEI. Here the CDR3 DNA reads TGTGCCAGCAGTGATGAGGGTAAAGGGACAGGGAAGTTCTTC. The encoded protein is CASSDEGKGTGKFF.

This clonotype was seen ten or more times. The V gene is TRBV14, the J gene TRBJ2-2; possibly TRBD1 for D (5 bases). Germline CDR1 reads SGHDN; CDR2 reads FVKESK. This CDR3 spans 14 amino acids. Trimming left V 1 base short and J 4 bases short, with 7 bases between. CDR3: CASSQAGFTGELFF. In DNA form, the CDR3 reads TGTGCCAGCAGCCAAGCAGGGTTCACCGGGGAGCTGTTTTTT. The whole variable domain, remainder taken from reference TRBV14 and TRBJ2-2, is EAGVTQFPSHSVIEKGQTVTLRCDPISGHDNLYWYRRVMGKEIKFLLHFVKESKQDESGMPNNRFLAERTGGTYSTLKVQPAELEDSGVYFCASSQAGFTGELFFGEGSRLTVL.